The 30 T cell receptor beta chains in this list originate from one sample, sequenced in a study of PD-L1 blockade in urothelial cancer. Clones were sequenced by immunoSEQ multiplex PCR, and TCRdb holds only the in-frame ones, with some missing. Seen here are 43,000 or so clones, 75% to 85% observed once, and the top ten hold 15% to 20%. As to time point: pretreatment peripheral blood. Sequencing was performed on PBMCs, taken around atezolizumab (anti-PD-L1) treatment. Every receptor here comes from a man aged 55 to 70 with urothelial cancer.

The chain is built from TRBV5-1 and TRBJ2-7, with D unclear. Germline V gene data show CDR1 as SGHRS and CDR2 as YFSETQ. Trimming left V 9 bases short and J 5 bases short, with 18 bases between. CDR3 size: 13 residues. The CDR3 reads CATSPGFSNEQYF. CDR3 nucleotides: TGCGCCACCTCTCCCGGGTTTAGCAACGAGCAGTACTTC.

V gene TRBV7-6 combines with J gene TRBJ2-3, with a possible D match to TRBD1 (6 bases). Germline CDR1 reads SGHVS; CDR2 reads FNYEAQ. There are 13 residues in the CDR3. V was pared by 5 bases and J by 8 bases, with 14 bases between. The CDR3 is CASSASRGRTQYF. CDR3 coding DNA: TGTGCCAGCAGCGCAAGCAGGGGACGTACGCAGTATTTT. Looking up the rest from reference TRBV7-6 and TRBJ2-3 gives the full variable domain: GAGVSQSPRYKVTKRGQDVALRCDPISGHVSLYWYRQALGQGPEFLTYFNYEAQQDKSGLPNDRFSAERPEGSISTLTIQRTEQRDSAMYRCASSASRGRTQYFGPGTRLTVL.

The chain links TRBV10-1 to TRBJ2-7; 8 nucleotides line up with TRBD1. CDR1 is WNHNN, CDR2 SYGVQD, per germline (reference sequence). V shed 3 bases and J 4 bases; nucleotides not matched to a gene: 8. The CDR3 covers 15 residues. CDR3 region: CASSDVRQGAYEQYF. The CDR3 nucleotides are TGCGCCAGCAGTGACGTGCGGCAGGGGGCGTACGAGCAGTACTTC.

The chain joins TRBV30 to TRBJ2-1, with TRBD2 matching 12 bases. V lost 3 bases, J lost 4 bases, and 10 bases stayed unmatched. Germline lookup yields CDR1 GTSNPN and CDR2 SVGIG (reference sequence). This CDR3 spans 17 amino acids. The CDR3, as DNA: TGTGCCTGGAGGATGATGACTAGCGGGAGAGGTTACAATGAGCAGTTCTTC. Its translation is CAWRMMTSGRGYNEQFF.

The J gene is TRBJ2-7, the V gene TRBV28, with D maybe TRBD1 (6 bases). Germline V CDR1 and CDR2: MDHEN, SYDVKM. The CDR3 loop spans 15 amino acids. The germline V and J ends were trimmed by 2 bases and 3 bases, with 14 bases remaining between them. The CDR3: CASSLQGQGYYEQYF. CDR3 DNA: TGTGCCAGCAGTTTACAGGGGCAGGGCTACTACGAGCAGTACTTC.

The V call is TRBV2, the J call TRBJ2-1; 7 nucleotides agree with TRBD1. The V and J ends lost 7 bases and 4 bases, in that order; junction bases with no gene match: 13. This CDR3 is 16 amino acids long. In germline, CDR1 is SNHLY, CDR2 FYNNEI. The CDR3 region is CASIEQGVQLYNEQFF. CDR3 DNA: TGTGCCAGCATCGAGCAGGGGGTACAGCTTTACAATGAGCAGTTCTTC.

This clone has only one observation. This chain connects TRBV5-1 to TRBJ2-7; D perhaps matches TRBD2 (6 bases). Germline V gives CDR1 SGHRS, CDR2 YFSETQ. The V end lost 1 base, the J end lost 2 bases, and 10 bases lay between the germline ends. This CDR3 comprises 14 residues. The CDR3 region has the DNA TGCGCCAGCAGCTTGACGGGAGCACCCTACGAGCAGTACTTC. It encodes CASSLTGAPYEQYF.

In DNA form, the CDR3 reads TGTGCCAGCAGACCGGGGTCCATTGACAATCAGCCCCAGCATTTT. Translation: CASRPGSIDNQPQHF. This chain uses TRBV28 with TRBJ1-5, with D hard to call. This CDR3 is 15 amino acids long. Per germline, CDR1 MDHEN and CDR2 SYDVKM. V was shortened by 6 bases and J by 3 bases, with 15 bases between the two germline ends.

This sequence joins TRBV5-6 and TRBJ2-1; 10 nucleotides agree with TRBD1. The CDR3 length is 13 residues. CDR1 is SGHDT and CDR2 is YYEEEE in the germline V gene. Trimming at V came to 4 bases and at J to 9 bases, leaving 4 bases not matched to a gene. The CDR3 DNA reads TGTGCCAGCAGCCGGGACAGGGGCGGTGAGCAGTTCTTC. Amino acids: CASSRDRGGEQFF.

The chain joins TRBV28 to TRBJ1-5; 8 positions agree with TRBD1. Germline trimming cut 6 bases from V and 0 bases from J; bases unmatched to any gene: 4. CDR3 size: 15 residues. The V gene's germline CDR1 is MDHEN and CDR2 SYDVKM. The CDR3 is CASRLTGVSNQPQHF. The CDR3 DNA reads as TGTGCCAGCAGGCTGACAGGGGTTAGCAATCAGCCCCAGCATTTT. Looking up the rest from reference TRBV28 and TRBJ1-5 gives the full variable domain: DVKVTQSSRYLVKRTGEKVFLECVQDMDHENMFWYRQDPGLGLRLIYFSYDVKMKEKGDIPEGYSVSREKKERFSLILESASTNQTSMYLCASRLTGVSNQPQHFGDGTRLSIL.

This chain connects TRBV10-2 to TRBJ1-6; 7 bases match TRBD1. The CDR3 runs 17 residues. Per germline, CDR1 WSHSY and CDR2 SAAADI. Germline trimming cut 5 bases from V and 12 bases from J; bases unmatched to any gene: 19. The CDR3 nucleotides read TGCGCCAGCAGTCGGGACAGTCGAATTGTTACGAGGGAACCCCTCCACTTT. This translates into CASSRDSRIVTREPLHF.

The chain carries TRBV5-4 and TRBJ1-3, with TRBD1 as a possible D gene (6 bases). The CDR3 covers 15 residues. V lost 2 bases, J lost 3 bases, and 12 bases lay in between. Germline V gives CDR1 SGHNT, CDR2 YYREEE (reference sequence). In nucleotides, the CDR3 is TGTGCCAGCAGCTTCACAGGGTCGGGTGGAAACACCATATATTTT. This codes for CASSFTGSGGNTIYF.

The chain recombines TRBV6-6 with TRBJ2-2, with D unresolved. V lost 0 bases to trimming and J lost 5 bases, with 4 bases between them. CDR1 is MNHNY, CDR2 SVGAGI, per germline (reference sequence). The CDR3 has 13 residues. CDR3 sequence (DNA): TGTGCCAGCAGTTACTCCCGTACCGGGGAGCTGTTTTTT. Amino acid sequence: CASSYSRTGELFF.

The gene calls are TRBV30 and TRBJ2-7; 9 positions agree with TRBD1. The CDR3 consists of 13 residues. V dropped 5 bases and J dropped 2; count of bases not matched to a gene: 4. Germline CDR1 GTSNPN, CDR2 SVGIG (reference sequence). In DNA form, the CDR3 reads TGTGCCTGGGCACAGGGGGCCCCCTACGAGCAGTACTTC. Its protein is CAWAQGAPYEQYF.

The J gene is TRBJ2-7, the V gene TRBV18; D gene uncertain. This CDR3 has 13 amino acids. V dropped 6 bases and J dropped 2 bases, with 11 bases sitting between them. The V gene's germline CDR1 is KGHSH and CDR2 LQKENI. The CDR3 region has the DNA TGTGCCAGCTCTCCGCCCCAGACCTACGAGCAGTACTTC. Its translation: CASSPPQTYEQYF.

The chain uses TRBV19 and TRBJ1-1; TRBD1 matches 12 bases. The CDR3 runs 14 residues. V lost 6 bases and J lost 6; bases outside the gene matches: 5. From germline, CDR1 is LNHDA and CDR2 SQIVND (reference sequence). CDR3 nucleotides: TGTGCCAGTAGACCCGGGACAGGGGGCCCTGAAGCTTTCTTT. This codes for CASRPGTGGPEAFF.

This chain links TRBV5-1 with TRBJ1-4; D is uncertain. The CDR3 contains 13 residues. V lost 7 bases and J 1 base, leaving 8 bases between the germline ends. Germline V gives CDR1 SGHRS, CDR2 YFSETQ. Here the CDR3 reads CASCSGTNEKLFF. In nucleotides, the CDR3 is TGCGCCAGCTGCTCCGGAACTAATGAAAAACTGTTTTTT.

This clone has only one observation. The chain combines TRBV11-1 with TRBJ1-2, with a possible D match to TRBD1 (6 bases). The germline gives CDR1 SGHAT, CDR2 FQDESV (reference sequence). This CDR3 is 15 amino acids long. V gave up 1 base and J gave up 4 bases, with 13 bases separating them. CDR3 region: CASSLDPDSFYGYTF. In DNA, the CDR3 is TGTGCCAGCAGCTTAGACCCGGACAGCTTCTATGGCTACACCTTC.

The chain employs TRBV7-2 and TRBJ2-2; maybe TRBD2 (6 bases). The CDR3 contains 16 residues. Germline V gene sequence: CDR1 SGHTA, CDR2 FQGNSA. The V and J ends lost 4 bases and 1 base respectively, with 13 bases between them. The chain's CDR3 is CASSSRNSGNTGELFF. CDR3 nucleotide sequence: TGTGCCAGCAGCTCCCGTAATAGCGGGAACACCGGGGAGCTGTTTTTT.

J is TRBJ1-1 and V is TRBV10-3; a weak D match, TRBD1 (6 bases). The V end lost 3 bases, the J end lost 0 bases, and 11 bases lay between the germline ends. CDR3 length: 15 amino acids. Germline CDR1 ENHRY, CDR2 SYGVKD. The CDR3 sequence is CAISDRGSMNTEAFF. CDR3 bases: TGTGCCATCAGTGATAGGGGGTCGATGAACACTGAAGCTTTCTTT.

The CDR3 loop reads CASSRGGDRGVHEQYF. The CDR3 coding sequence is TGTGCCAGCAGCCGGGGGGGGGACAGGGGAGTACACGAGCAGTACTTC. The chain is built from TRBV7-6 and TRBJ2-7, with TRBD1 matching over 10 bases. The CDR3 length is 16 residues. The V and J ends lost 5 bases and 5 bases, in that order; junction bases with no gene match: 12. CDR1 is SGHVS, CDR2 FNYEAQ, per germline. The full variable domain, its missing parts supplied by reference TRBV7-6 and TRBJ2-7, is GAGVSQSPRYKVTKRGQDVALRCDPISGHVSLYWYRQALGQGPEFLTYFNYEAQQDKSGLPNDRFSAERPEGSISTLTIQRTEQRDSAMYRCASSRGGDRGVHEQYFGPGTRLTVT.

The gene calls are TRBV19 and TRBJ2-3; 14 bases are a match to TRBD2. V lost 7 bases, J lost 4 bases, and 13 bases stayed unmatched. CDR1 LNHDA and CDR2 SQIVND come from the germline V gene (reference sequence). This CDR3 comprises 18 residues. The CDR3: CASNSPRLAGGPADTQYF. The CDR3 DNA sequence: TGTGCCAGTAACTCTCCCCGACTAGCGGGGGGGCCTGCAGATACGCAGTATTTT. The variable domain in full, with the rest retrieved from reference TRBV19 and TRBJ2-3, is DGGITQSPKYLFRKEGQNVTLSCEQNLNHDAMYWYRQDPGQGLRLIYYSQIVNDFQKGDIAEGYSVSREKKESFPLTVTSAQKNPTAFYLCASNSPRLAGGPADTQYFGPGTRLTVL.

This rearrangement joins TRBV28 to TRBJ2-7; 7 bases align to TRBD1. This CDR3 contains 18 residues. Per the germline V gene, CDR1 is MDHEN and CDR2 is SYDVKM. Unmatched junction bases numbered 13, after V lost 2 bases and J lost 0 bases. The CDR3 protein is CASSLPMPMQGVSYEQYF. As DNA, the CDR3 is TGTGCCAGCAGTTTACCCATGCCGATGCAGGGGGTCTCCTACGAGCAGTACTTC.

V usage is TRBV28 and J usage is TRBJ2-1; 14 bases are shared with TRBD2. Germline values: CDR1 MDHEN, CDR2 SYDVKM. V dropped 10 bases and J dropped 5; count of bases not matched to a gene: 7. This CDR3 spans 15 amino acids. Written as DNA, the CDR3 is TGTGCCACCGAACCGGGACTAGCGGGAGACAATGAGCAGTTCTTC. Residues: CATEPGLAGDNEQFF.

The chain is built from TRBV13 and TRBJ1-3; possibly TRBD1 for D (6 bases). V dropped 4 bases and J dropped 0 bases, with 13 bases sitting between them. Germline loops: CDR1 PRHDT, CDR2 FYEKMQ (reference sequence). This CDR3 is 16 amino acids long. The CDR3 DNA sequence: TGTGCCAGCAGCTGGGGGCCTCTTGGCTCTGGAAACACCATATATTTT. Protein product: CASSWGPLGSGNTIYF.

This clone occurred once. The chain has TRBV4-1 and TRBJ1-1, with 7 bases that match TRBD1. This CDR3 contains 16 residues. After removal of 3 bases from V and 4 bases from J, the junction contained 11 bases not matched to a gene. Germline CDR1 and CDR2: MGHRA and YSYEKL. This CDR3 is CASSQGGQPIGTEAFF. CDR3 bases: TGCGCCAGCAGCCAGGGGGGACAGCCAATCGGCACTGAAGCTTTCTTT.

This clone was seen a single time. This chain uses TRBV7-2 with TRBJ2-1; D remains unclear. The V gene's germline CDR1 is SGHTA and CDR2 FQGNSA. V lost 5 bases, J lost 0 bases, and 8 bases lay in between. This CDR3 is built from 14 residues. CDR3 in DNA: TGTGCCAGCAGCCCACAGAGCTCCTACAATGAGCAGTTCTTC. As protein: CASSPQSSYNEQFF.

This chain joins TRBV28 and TRBJ2-1, with 11 bases aligning to TRBD2. The CDR3 spans 15 residues. The trim removed 3 bases at V and 6 bases at J, leaving 4 bases unmatched. Germline V gene lookup returns CDR1 MDHEN and CDR2 SYDVKM. The CDR3 nucleotides are TGTGCCAGCAGTTTGGGTAGCGGGGGGGGCAATGAGCAGTTCTTC. Translated: CASSLGSGGGNEQFF.

This clone was seen a handful of times. The chain couples TRBV10-3 to TRBJ1-1, with D unclear. Germline V gene data show CDR1 as ENHRY and CDR2 as SYGVKD. The length of the CDR3 is 14 residues. V lost 7 bases to trimming and J lost 8 bases, with 20 bases between them. The CDR3: CAIKTGSPFGEAFF. In DNA, the CDR3 is TGTGCCATCAAAACCGGGTCACCGTTCGGCGAAGCTTTCTTT.

The J gene is TRBJ1-1, the V gene TRBV28, with 10 bases that match TRBD1. The J segment lost 5 bases and the V segment lost 5 bases, leaving 8 bases of the junction unmatched. There are 15 residues in the CDR3. CDR1 and CDR2 from the germline V gene are MDHEN and SYDVKM. The CDR3 loop is CASSAGTGVGTEAFF. The DNA of the CDR3 is TGTGCCAGCAGTGCCGGGACAGGGGTTGGGACTGAAGCTTTCTTT.